The rows below give T cell receptor beta chains drawn from one sample of a study of T cell repertoires in cytomegalovirus infection. TCRdb recomputed calls from the reads with MiXCR, one row per CDR3 protein. The sample records 150,000 to 200,000 distinct CDR3 sequences, about a sixth being singletons. What was sequenced was CD8+ T cells from PBMCs. These receptors were taken from a human donor in good health (CMV status not recorded). Some clones in this sample may be carry-over from other donors' samples. Both conserved end residues are part of each CDR3. A D gene is named only where the DNA matches it firmly. Clone size, where shown, is once, few, many, or a class for clones that have expanded.

16 TRBD2 TRBJ2-3 - TRBV7-6 TGTGCCAGCAGTCCCCCTGGCGGGGGGGCCTCAGATACGCAGTATTTT CASSPPGGGASDTQYF
15 TRBD1 TRBJ1-6 few TRBV28 TGTGCCAGCAGTCCGCGACAGGGGGGAAATTCACCCCTCCACTTT CASSPRQGGNSPLHF
14 - TRBJ1-5 few TRBV12-3/TRBV12-4 TGTGCCAGCAGTTTCGGGGGCCCCGCCGAGCCCCAGCATTTT CASSFGGPAEPQHF
18 - TRBJ2-2 - TRBV7-4 TGTGCCATCATTTCCCCGCCTCCGGGACTCCCTAACACCGGGGAGCTGTTTTTT CAIISPPPGLPNTGELFF
13 - TRBJ1-1 - TRBV6-2/TRBV6-3 TGTGCCAGCAGTAGGGTCCAAAAGGAGGGAGCTTTCTTT CASSRVQKEGAFF
13 - TRBJ2-7 once TRBV28 TGTGCCAGCAGTCCACAGGGTACGGTCGAGCAGTACTTC CASSPQGTVEQYF
14 TRBD1 TRBJ2-7 many TRBV7-2 TGTGCCAGCAGCTCGGACAGGGGGTCCTACGAGCAGTACTTC CASSSDRGSYEQYF
16 TRBD1 TRBJ2-1 few TRBV12-3/TRBV12-4 TGTGCCAGCAGACTCCAGACAGGGGGCGTCTACAATGAGCAGTTCTTC CASRLQTGGVYNEQFF
10 - TRBJ2-1 once TRBV29-1 TGCAGCGTATATTACAATGAGCAGTTCTTC CSVYYNEQFF
15 - TRBJ2-7 - TRBV4-3 TGCGCCAGCAGCCAAGGGGGGCAGACTTCCTACGAGCAGTACTTC CASSQGGQTSYEQYF
15 - TRBJ2-3 - TRBV10-3 TGTGCCATCAGGGAGACAGAGTCTTACACAGATACGCAGTATTTT CAIRETESYTDTQYF
19 - TRBJ2-3 - TRBV7-8 TGTGCCAGCAGCTTAGTTTTATCCGTTGGGATTGTGGGGACAGATACGCAGTATTTT CASSLVLSVGIVGTDTQYF
13 - TRBJ2-5 - TRBV6-5 TGTGCCAGCAGTTACTTTCCGGGGGAGACCCAGTACTTC CASSYFPGETQYF
14 - TRBJ2-7 - TRBV7-8 TGTGCCAGCAGCTTGGATAGGGGGGAGGTGGAGCAGTACTTC CASSLDRGEVEQYF
14 - TRBJ1-1 few TRBV11-1 TGTGCCAGCAGCTTACTCGGCGGGAACACTGAAGCTTTCTTT CASSLLGGNTEAFF
16 TRBD2 TRBJ2-1 - TRBV10-3 TGTGCCATCAGTGAGTCAACTAGCGGGGGGGGAAATGAGCAGTTCTTC CAISESTSGGGNEQFF
15 - TRBJ1-2 - TRBV19 TGTGCCAGTAGTATAAGTACAGGAGCCTGGTATGGCTACACCTTC CASSISTGAWYGYTF
16 TRBD1 TRBJ1-1 - TRBV14 TGTGCCAGCAGCCGTAAAAGGGACAGGGGACTCGCTGAAGCTTTCTTT CASSRKRDRGLAEAFF
16 - TRBJ2-2 - TRBV2 TGTGCCAGCAGTGTACCGGAAGACGCGAACACCGGGGAGCTGTTTTTT CASSVPEDANTGELFF
14 - TRBJ1-1 - TRBV14 TGTGCCAGCAGCCAAGACGCAGGGAACACTGAAGCTTTCTTT CASSQDAGNTEAFF
11 TRBD1 TRBJ1-2 few TRBV5-1 TGCGCCATCTTGACAGGGAGTCGCTACACCTTC CAILTGSRYTF
12 - TRBJ2-1 - TRBV7-2 TGTGCCAGCAGCTTAAGGGTCGATGAGCAGTTCTTC CASSLRVDEQFF
15 - TRBJ1-1 many TRBV7-2 TGTGCCAGCAGCGAATGGGGAGGGATTAACACTGAAGCTTTCTTT CASSEWGGINTEAFF
14 - TRBJ2-5 few TRBV7-9 TGTGCCAGCAGCTTAGTTAACGACGAGAGGACCCAGTACTTC CASSLVNDERTQYF
14 - TRBJ1-2 few TRBV7-9 TGTGCCAGCAGCTTAGTCAGTAGGGAACATGGCTACACCTTC CASSLVSREHGYTF
15 - TRBJ1-5 few TRBV6-5 TGTGCCAGCAGTCCTACAGGGTGGGGCAATCAGCCCCAGCATTTT CASSPTGWGNQPQHF
14 TRBD2 TRBJ2-7 - TRBV4-2 TGTGCCAGCAGCGCGGGACTAGCCCTCTACGAGCAGTACTTC CASSAGLALYEQYF
16 - TRBJ2-2 few TRBV25-1 TGTGCCAGCCAGGGGGGGAATTATCAGAACACCGGGGAGCTGTTTTTT CASQGGNYQNTGELFF
16 TRBD1 TRBJ2-3 many TRBV7-8 TGTGCCACTTACCGGGACAGGGGAACTTCCACAGATACGCAGTATTTT CATYRDRGTSTDTQYF
15 TRBD1 TRBJ2-4 - TRBV6-2/TRBV6-3 TGTGCCAGCAGACCACGGGACAGGGGGGCGAACATTCAGTACTTC CASRPRDRGANIQYF
14 - TRBJ2-5 few TRBV10-3 TGTGCCATAAAAACCGACAGAAAGCAAGAGACCCAGTACTTC CAIKTDRKQETQYF
14 - TRBJ2-1 - TRBV24-1 TGTGCCACCAGTGATTATGAAGGGCGAGGTGAGCAGTTCTTC CATSDYEGRGEQFF
12 - TRBJ2-7 few TRBV7-8 TGTGCCAGCAGCTCAGAGACCGACGAGCAGTACTTC CASSSETDEQYF